This T cell receptor (beta chain) is drawn from a study of human T cells and chemical hapten exposure (dated by TCRdb to the early 2020s). A note on the overall study: Libraries were pooled for sequencing, and per-sample TCR yields varied mainly because of small differences in library volumes within the pool. From each blood RNA sample, both TCR alpha and TCR beta chains were sequenced. Peripheral blood TCR repertoire changes were tracked in vivo in alopecia patients during primary and secondary sensitization to the hapten diphenylcyclopropenone (DPC). Overall results and qualifications from the work: The number of TCRs above 1 in 1000 frequency did not change with DPC sensitization; there was no evidence of global repertoire structure alterations. Repeated subsampling changed both the strength of the expansion versus patch-test correlation and the threshold at which that correlation became significant.

This clonotype was counted ten times or more. It has no known antigen specificity. Per-base qualities were not stored, and no clone one base away is much larger. Total RNA was extracted from unfractionated whole blood that had been collected in Tempus Blood RNA tubes. Five healthy volunteers served as TCR sequencing controls and were bled at day 0, 2 weeks and 6 weeks. The library was built by means of 5' RACE. The listed sequencing device is Illumina MiSeq. During library preparation, unique molecular identifiers were attached to individual cDNA molecules so that TCRs could be counted in a quantitative, reproducible way. Per the source publication's procedure: A median of approximately 96,000 TCRs per sample was observed, with a range of about 23,224 to 690,600. V, J and CDR3 annotation of the TCR reads was carried out using the Decombinator software suite. For the PS versus PT1 abundance plots, all samples were subsampled to the same number of TCRs (28,000). TCRs were defined as expanded if absent before sensitization and observed at least eight times at the 2-week time point. TCRdb trimmed public reads at Q25 via fastp, called clones via MiXCR and kept in-frame beta chains. Every entry covers one CDR3 protein and lists the most common genes and DNA from its rows. The V and J calls follow TCRdb's processing rather than the paper's. Recorded for this sample are some 150,000 distinct CDR3 sequences; approximately 4% of them occurred a single time. The top ten clones comprise under 1.5% of the sample.

The germline V gene (reference sequence) sets CDR1 to DFQATT and CDR2 to SNEGSKA. The germline ends are 16 bases apart after V is trimmed by 5 bases and J by 1 base. The CDR3 covers 15 residues, taking in both the cysteine and the phenylalanine. The kept DNA is CDR3 alone, 45 bases in frame from the first base. The rearrangement joined TRBV20-1 to TRBJ2-3; the D gene cannot be named for sure. This TCR was recovered from a female donor in good health. The DNA sequence is TGCAGTGCTTCCCCGGTGGGCTTCGGCACAGATACGCAGTATTTT. Translated, it reads CSASPVGFGTDTQYF.